The rows below give T cell receptor beta chains drawn from one sample of a study of cytomegalovirus exposure and HLA in healthy donors. Clones were read by immunoSEQ multiplex PCR, and TCRdb kept only the in-frame ones, dropping some. The data show under 130,000 clones, 12% seen once. The sequencing input was PBMCs. The receptors come from a man aged 35-49 years in good health and CMV-seropositive. Both conserved end residues are part of each CDR3. A D gene is named only where the DNA matches it firmly. Expanded clones get a size class; other rows say once, few or many, or leave the size out.

v_gene: TRBV4-2; j_gene: TRBJ2-5; abundance: few; d_gene: -; CDR3aa: CASSQDGSPSPVETQYF; CDR3nt: TGTGCCAGCAGCCAAGATGGTAGCCCTTCCCCCGTCGAGACCCAGTACTTC
v_gene: TRBV6-1; j_gene: TRBJ2-5; abundance: -; d_gene: -; CDR3aa: CASIMGHHNQETQYF; CDR3nt: TGTGCCAGCATTATGGGACACCACAACCAAGAGACCCAGTACTTC
v_gene: TRBV28; j_gene: TRBJ1-2; abundance: -; d_gene: -; CDR3aa: CASRSQPGGYTF; CDR3nt: TGTGCCAGCAGGTCACAACCCGGGGGCTACACCTTC
v_gene: TRBV7-9; j_gene: TRBJ2-1; abundance: -; d_gene: -; CDR3aa: CASSVEEGGEQFF; CDR3nt: TGTGCCAGCAGCGTCGAGGAGGGCGGTGAGCAGTTCTTC
v_gene: TRBV11-2; j_gene: TRBJ2-1; abundance: -; d_gene: TRBD2; CDR3aa: CASSLTASGKDEQFF; CDR3nt: TGTGCCAGCAGCTTAACGGCTAGCGGGAAAGATGAGCAGTTCTTC
v_gene: TRBV30; j_gene: TRBJ2-1; abundance: few; d_gene: -; CDR3aa: CAWSVRVRSWLNEQFF; CDR3nt: TGTGCCTGGAGTGTACGGGTAAGAAGTTGGCTCAATGAGCAGTTCTTC
v_gene: TRBV28; j_gene: TRBJ1-4; abundance: -; d_gene: TRBD1; CDR3aa: CASSRGQGREKLFF; CDR3nt: TGTGCCAGCAGCCGAGGACAGGGGCGAGAAAAACTGTTTTTT
v_gene: TRBV12-5; j_gene: TRBJ1-5; abundance: -; d_gene: TRBD1; CDR3aa: CASGLAFETGTNQPQHF; CDR3nt: TGTGCTAGTGGTCTGGCTTTTGAGACAGGGACCAATCAGCCCCAGCATTTT
v_gene: TRBV5-1; j_gene: TRBJ2-1; abundance: -; d_gene: -; CDR3aa: CASSLDYLSPNEQFF; CDR3nt: TGCGCCAGCAGCTTAGACTATCTATCCCCCAATGAGCAGTTCTTC
v_gene: TRBV7-2; j_gene: TRBJ1-5; abundance: -; d_gene: -; CDR3aa: CASSLARGHNQPQHF; CDR3nt: TGTGCCAGCAGCTTAGCGCGGGGCCACAATCAGCCCCAGCATTTT
v_gene: TRBV6-5; j_gene: TRBJ1-3; abundance: few; d_gene: TRBD1; CDR3aa: CASSWGQGLGNTIYF; CDR3nt: TGTGCCAGCAGTTGGGGACAGGGACTTGGAAACACCATATATTTT
v_gene: TRBV6-1; j_gene: TRBJ2-7; abundance: -; d_gene: -; CDR3aa: CASSEGTYEQYF; CDR3nt: TGTGCCAGCAGTGAGGGGACTTACGAGCAGTACTTC
v_gene: TRBV7-2; j_gene: TRBJ2-5; abundance: few; d_gene: TRBD2; CDR3aa: CASSLGASGTQETQYF; CDR3nt: TGTGCCAGCAGCTTAGGGGCTAGCGGGACTCAAGAGACCCAGTACTTC
v_gene: TRBV4-1; j_gene: TRBJ2-2; abundance: -; d_gene: TRBD2; CDR3aa: CASSPLGRVVRAPGELFF; CDR3nt: TGCGCCAGCAGCCCCCTTGGGAGGGTAGTTCGGGCGCCCGGGGAGCTGTTTTTT
v_gene: TRBV5-1; j_gene: TRBJ2-3; abundance: -; d_gene: TRBD2; CDR3aa: CASSPSGTADTQYF; CDR3nt: TGCGCCAGCAGCCCTAGCGGGACCGCAGATACGCAGTATTTT
v_gene: TRBV30; j_gene: TRBJ1-3; abundance: few; d_gene: -; CDR3aa: CGLELGAGNTIYF; CDR3nt: TGTGGCCTGGAATTGGGAGCTGGAAACACCATATATTTT
v_gene: TRBV15; j_gene: TRBJ2-1; abundance: -; d_gene: TRBD2; CDR3aa: CATSVGLAGPYNEQFF; CDR3nt: TGTGCCACCAGCGTCGGACTAGCGGGACCTTACAATGAGCAGTTCTTC
v_gene: TRBV5-4; j_gene: TRBJ1-2; abundance: -; d_gene: -; CDR3aa: CASSVPTGGRGGYTF; CDR3nt: TGTGCCAGCAGCGTCCCGACCGGGGGGCGGGGAGGCTACACCTTC
v_gene: TRBV5-1; j_gene: TRBJ2-1; abundance: -; d_gene: TRBD2; CDR3aa: CASSLGTSNEQFF; CDR3nt: TGCGCCAGCAGCTTAGGGACTAGCAATGAGCAGTTCTTC
v_gene: TRBV6-4; j_gene: TRBJ2-3; abundance: -; d_gene: TRBD1; CDR3aa: CASSQGETDTQYF; CDR3nt: TGTGCCAGCAGCCAGGGGGAAACAGATACGCAGTATTTT
v_gene: TRBV25-1; j_gene: TRBJ2-7; abundance: few; d_gene: -; CDR3aa: CASGTGHSYEQYF; CDR3nt: TGTGCCAGCGGTACAGGTCACTCCTACGAGCAGTACTTC
v_gene: TRBV9; j_gene: TRBJ1-1; abundance: few; d_gene: -; CDR3aa: CASSVLGALNTEAFF; CDR3nt: TGTGCCAGCAGCGTTTTGGGGGCTCTGAACACTGAAGCTTTCTTT
v_gene: TRBV6-6; j_gene: TRBJ2-2; abundance: few; d_gene: TRBD1; CDR3aa: CASSLQGAHTGELFF; CDR3nt: TGTGCCAGCAGTCTACAGGGGGCCCACACCGGGGAGCTGTTTTTT
v_gene: TRBV4-2; j_gene: TRBJ1-1; abundance: -; d_gene: -; CDR3aa: CASSPLQGHTEAFF; CDR3nt: TGTGCCAGCAGTCCTCTTCAGGGGCACACTGAAGCTTTCTTT
v_gene: TRBV5-6; j_gene: TRBJ2-1; abundance: -; d_gene: -; CDR3aa: CASSLRFPFNEQFF; CDR3nt: TGTGCCAGCAGCTTGCGGTTTCCCTTCAATGAGCAGTTCTTC
v_gene: TRBV18; j_gene: TRBJ2-1; abundance: few; d_gene: TRBD1; CDR3aa: CASSITGAGNEQFF; CDR3nt: TGTGCCAGCTCGATTACAGGGGCGGGCAATGAGCAGTTCTTC
v_gene: TRBV19; j_gene: TRBJ2-3; abundance: -; d_gene: TRBD2; CDR3aa: CASSMREGLDTQYF; CDR3nt: TGTGCCAGTAGTATGCGGGAGGGCCTAGATACGCAGTATTTT
v_gene: TRBV19; j_gene: TRBJ2-2; abundance: few; d_gene: -; CDR3aa: CASSIGDSNTGELFF; CDR3nt: TGTGCCAGTAGTATCGGGGACTCGAACACCGGGGAGCTGTTTTTT
v_gene: TRBV6-1; j_gene: TRBJ2-2; abundance: few; d_gene: -; CDR3aa: CASREDSGAGELFF; CDR3nt: TGTGCCAGCAGGGAGGACAGCGGAGCCGGGGAGCTGTTTTTT
v_gene: TRBV19; j_gene: TRBJ1-5; abundance: -; d_gene: -; CDR3aa: CASSGSQGTNQPQHF; CDR3nt: TGTGCCAGTAGCGGCTCCCAGGGGACCAATCAGCCCCAGCATTTT
v_gene: TRBV19; j_gene: TRBJ2-5; abundance: -; d_gene: TRBD2; CDR3aa: CASSPRTSGIGETQYF; CDR3nt: TGTGCCAGTAGTCCACGGACTAGCGGGATCGGAGAGACCCAGTACTTC
v_gene: TRBV5-1; j_gene: TRBJ2-1; abundance: -; d_gene: -; CDR3aa: CASSSDISGRQFF; CDR3nt: TGCGCCAGCAGTTCCGATATTAGCGGCCGCCAGTTCTTC
v_gene: TRBV27; j_gene: TRBJ1-1; abundance: -; d_gene: -; CDR3aa: CASSLSGQLEAFF; CDR3nt: TGTGCCAGCAGTTTATCTGGACAGCTTGAAGCTTTCTTT
v_gene: TRBV14; j_gene: TRBJ1-2; abundance: few; d_gene: TRBD1; CDR3aa: CASSLQGIYGYTF; CDR3nt: TGTGCCAGCAGCCTACAGGGGATCTATGGCTACACCTTC
v_gene: TRBV5-1; j_gene: TRBJ1-2; abundance: few; d_gene: TRBD1; CDR3aa: CASSSGPGQGVSTNYGYTF; CDR3nt: TGCGCCAGCAGCTCGGGGCCTGGACAGGGTGTATCTACTAACTATGGCTACACCTTC
v_gene: TRBV28; j_gene: TRBJ1-1; abundance: -; d_gene: -; CDR3aa: CASRRQSDTEAFF; CDR3nt: TGTGCCAGCCGCCGACAGTCCGACACTGAAGCTTTCTTT
v_gene: TRBV9; j_gene: TRBJ2-5; abundance: -; d_gene: TRBD2; CDR3aa: CASSVVSRGGTQYF; CDR3nt: TGTGCCAGCAGCGTAGTATCGCGGGGGGGGACCCAGTACTTC
v_gene: TRBV7-9; j_gene: TRBJ2-7; abundance: few; d_gene: -; CDR3aa: CASSPKFSYEQYF; CDR3nt: TGTGCCAGCAGCCCCAAATTCTCCTACGAGCAGTACTTC
v_gene: TRBV10-3; j_gene: TRBJ2-3; abundance: -; d_gene: -; CDR3aa: CAITGQLQGDTQYF; CDR3nt: TGTGCCATCACCGGGCAACTGCAGGGAGATACGCAGTATTTT
v_gene: TRBV7-9; j_gene: TRBJ2-7; abundance: -; d_gene: -; CDR3aa: CASSRQPRAPYEQYF; CDR3nt: TGTGCCAGCAGCCGACAGCCTAGGGCGCCCTACGAGCAGTACTTC
v_gene: TRBV9; j_gene: TRBJ2-3; abundance: -; d_gene: -; CDR3aa: CASSVARLAGTDTQYF; CDR3nt: TGTGCCAGCAGCGTAGCTCGGTTGGCCGGGACAGATACGCAGTATTTT
v_gene: TRBV5-6; j_gene: TRBJ2-7; abundance: -; d_gene: TRBD2; CDR3aa: CASSYLAGRGYEQYF; CDR3nt: TGTGCCAGCAGCTATCTAGCGGGGAGGGGCTACGAGCAGTACTTC
v_gene: TRBV5-6; j_gene: TRBJ2-2; abundance: -; d_gene: -; CDR3aa: CASSLATGELFF; CDR3nt: TGTGCCAGCAGCTTGGCTACCGGGGAGCTGTTTTTT
v_gene: TRBV10-3; j_gene: TRBJ2-7; abundance: -; d_gene: TRBD1; CDR3aa: CAISRRDRDHEQYF; CDR3nt: TGTGCCATCAGTAGAAGGGACAGGGACCACGAGCAGTACTTC
v_gene: TRBV5-1; j_gene: TRBJ1-1; abundance: -; d_gene: -; CDR3aa: CASSQLDSKNTEAFF; CDR3nt: TGCGCCAGCAGCCAGCTGGACAGCAAGAACACTGAAGCTTTCTTT